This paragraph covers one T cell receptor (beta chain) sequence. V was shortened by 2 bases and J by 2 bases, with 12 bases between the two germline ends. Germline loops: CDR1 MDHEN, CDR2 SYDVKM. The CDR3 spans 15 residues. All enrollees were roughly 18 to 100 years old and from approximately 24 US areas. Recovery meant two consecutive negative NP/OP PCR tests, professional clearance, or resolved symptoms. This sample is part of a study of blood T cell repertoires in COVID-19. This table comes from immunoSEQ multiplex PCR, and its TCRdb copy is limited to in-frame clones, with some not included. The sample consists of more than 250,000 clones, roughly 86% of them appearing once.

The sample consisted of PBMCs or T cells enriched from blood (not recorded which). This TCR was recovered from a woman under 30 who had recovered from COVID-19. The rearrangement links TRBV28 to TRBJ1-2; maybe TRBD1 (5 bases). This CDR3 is CASSLGQGWNYGYTF. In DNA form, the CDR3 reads TGTGCCAGCAGTTTAGGGCAGGGATGGAACTATGGCTACACCTTC.